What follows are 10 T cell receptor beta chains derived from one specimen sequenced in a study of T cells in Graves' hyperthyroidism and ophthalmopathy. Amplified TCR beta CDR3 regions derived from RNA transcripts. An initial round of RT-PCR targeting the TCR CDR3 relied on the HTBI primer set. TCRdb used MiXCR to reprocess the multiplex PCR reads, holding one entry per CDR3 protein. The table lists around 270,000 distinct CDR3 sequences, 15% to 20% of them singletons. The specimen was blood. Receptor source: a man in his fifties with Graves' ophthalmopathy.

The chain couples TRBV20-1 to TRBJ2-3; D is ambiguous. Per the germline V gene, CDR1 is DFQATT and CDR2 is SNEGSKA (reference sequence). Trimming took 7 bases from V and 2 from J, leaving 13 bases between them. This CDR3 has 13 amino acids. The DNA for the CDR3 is TGCAGTGGTACTACCTCAAACACAGATACGCAGTATTTT. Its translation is CSGTTSNTDTQYF.

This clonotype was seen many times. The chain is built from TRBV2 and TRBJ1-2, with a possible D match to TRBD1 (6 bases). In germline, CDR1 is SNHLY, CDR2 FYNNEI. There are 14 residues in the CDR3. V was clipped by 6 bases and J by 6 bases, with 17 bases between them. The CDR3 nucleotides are TGTGCCAGCAGCGGACAGTCCCCGGTGAATGGCTACACCTTC. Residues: CASSGQSPVNGYTF.

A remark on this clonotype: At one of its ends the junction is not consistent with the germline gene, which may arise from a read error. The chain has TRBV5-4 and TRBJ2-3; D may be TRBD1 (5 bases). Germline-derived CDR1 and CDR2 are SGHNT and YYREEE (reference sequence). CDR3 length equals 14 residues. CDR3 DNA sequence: TGTGCCAGCAGCACCGGACAATCCACAGATACGCGGTATTTT. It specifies CASSTGQSTDTRYF.

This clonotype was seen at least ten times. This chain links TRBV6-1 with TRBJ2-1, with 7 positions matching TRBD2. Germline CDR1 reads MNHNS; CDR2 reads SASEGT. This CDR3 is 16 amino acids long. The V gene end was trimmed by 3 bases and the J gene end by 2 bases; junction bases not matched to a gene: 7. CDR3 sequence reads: CASSDRLAAAYNEQFF. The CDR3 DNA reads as TGTGCCAGCAGTGATAGGCTAGCGGCGGCCTACAATGAGCAGTTCTTC.

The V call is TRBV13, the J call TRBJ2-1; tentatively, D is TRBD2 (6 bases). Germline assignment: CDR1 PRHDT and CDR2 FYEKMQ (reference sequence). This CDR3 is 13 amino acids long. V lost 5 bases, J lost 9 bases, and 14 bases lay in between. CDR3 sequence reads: CASSAGLLGEQFF. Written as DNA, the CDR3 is TGTGCCAGCAGCGCCGGACTATTGGGTGAGCAGTTCTTC.

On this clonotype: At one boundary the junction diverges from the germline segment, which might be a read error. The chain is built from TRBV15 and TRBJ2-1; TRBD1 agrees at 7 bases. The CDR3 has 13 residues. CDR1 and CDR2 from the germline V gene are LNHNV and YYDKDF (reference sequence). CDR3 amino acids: CATGRGQNNEQFF. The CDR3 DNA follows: TGTGCCACCGGCAGGGGACAGAACAATGAGCAGTTCTTC.

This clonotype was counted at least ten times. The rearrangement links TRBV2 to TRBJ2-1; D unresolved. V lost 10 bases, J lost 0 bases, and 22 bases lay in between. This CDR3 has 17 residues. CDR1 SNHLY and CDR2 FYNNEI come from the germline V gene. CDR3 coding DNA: TGTGCCACAAGTTCGGGCTCTTCTTTTAGCTCCTACAATGAGCAGTTCTTC. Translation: CATSSGSSFSSYNEQFF.

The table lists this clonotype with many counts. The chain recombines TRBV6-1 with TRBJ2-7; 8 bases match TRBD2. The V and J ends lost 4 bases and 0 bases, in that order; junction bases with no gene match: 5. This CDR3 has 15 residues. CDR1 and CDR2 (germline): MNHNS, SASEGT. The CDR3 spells CASSGPGLVSYEQYF. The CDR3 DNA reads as TGTGCCAGCAGTGGACCGGGACTAGTCTCCTACGAGCAGTACTTC.

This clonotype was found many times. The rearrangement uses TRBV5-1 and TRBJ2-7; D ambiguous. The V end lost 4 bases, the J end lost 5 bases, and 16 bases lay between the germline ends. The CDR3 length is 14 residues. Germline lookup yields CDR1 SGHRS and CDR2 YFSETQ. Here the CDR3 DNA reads TGCGCCAGCAGCCTCCCTACTGGCTCGAACGAGCAGTACTTC. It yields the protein CASSLPTGSNEQYF.

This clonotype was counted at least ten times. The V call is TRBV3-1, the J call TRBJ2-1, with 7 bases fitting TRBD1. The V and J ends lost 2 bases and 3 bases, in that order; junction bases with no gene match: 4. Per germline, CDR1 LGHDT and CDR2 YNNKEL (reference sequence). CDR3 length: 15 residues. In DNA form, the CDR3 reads TGTGCCAGCAGCCAACCGGGACAGAACTACAATGAGCAGTTCTTC. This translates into CASSQPGQNYNEQFF.